This T cell receptor (beta chain) is from a study of blood T cell repertoires in COVID-19. At the level of the study: Sample material is recorded as cDNA or gDNA derived from T cells, B-cell-depleted T cells, or PBMCs.

Here immunoSEQ multiplex PCR was the method, and the copy in TCRdb shows in-frame clones only, minus some. The sample consists of 310,000 or so clones, roughly 89% of them appearing once. The CDR3 sequence is 13 residues long. Trimming took off 6 bases at V and 6 bases at J, with 15 bases between the two ends. Germline V CDR1 and CDR2: MDHEN, SYDVKM. Which cohort a participant joined came from the clinical history participants gave. The recovered donors of Cohort 3 showed two negative PCRs, clearance, or symptom resolution. The chain is built from TRBV28 and TRBJ2-7; D is unresolved. The origin of this receptor is a woman aged 18-29 years who had recovered from COVID-19. Sequencing was carried out using PBMCs or T cells enriched from blood (not recorded which). This CDR3 is CASSTLAPSEQYF. The CDR3 DNA reads TGTGCCAGCAGCACCTTGGCCCCCTCCGAGCAGTACTTC.